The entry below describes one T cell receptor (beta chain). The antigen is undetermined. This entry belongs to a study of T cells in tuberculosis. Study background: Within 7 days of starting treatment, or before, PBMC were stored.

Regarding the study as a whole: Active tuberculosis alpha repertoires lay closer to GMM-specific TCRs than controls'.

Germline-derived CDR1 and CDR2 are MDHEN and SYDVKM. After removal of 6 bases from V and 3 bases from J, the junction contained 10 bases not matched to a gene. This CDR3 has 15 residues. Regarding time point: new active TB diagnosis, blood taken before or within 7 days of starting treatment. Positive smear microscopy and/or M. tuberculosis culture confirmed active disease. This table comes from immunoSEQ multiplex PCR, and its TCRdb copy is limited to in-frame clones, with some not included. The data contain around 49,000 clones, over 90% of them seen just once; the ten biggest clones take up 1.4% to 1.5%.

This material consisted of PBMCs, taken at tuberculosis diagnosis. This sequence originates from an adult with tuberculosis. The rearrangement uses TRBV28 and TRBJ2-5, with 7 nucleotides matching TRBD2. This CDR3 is CASRASQGGKETQYF. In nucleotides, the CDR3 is TGTGCCAGCAGGGCAAGTCAGGGAGGGAAAGAGACCCAGTACTTC.